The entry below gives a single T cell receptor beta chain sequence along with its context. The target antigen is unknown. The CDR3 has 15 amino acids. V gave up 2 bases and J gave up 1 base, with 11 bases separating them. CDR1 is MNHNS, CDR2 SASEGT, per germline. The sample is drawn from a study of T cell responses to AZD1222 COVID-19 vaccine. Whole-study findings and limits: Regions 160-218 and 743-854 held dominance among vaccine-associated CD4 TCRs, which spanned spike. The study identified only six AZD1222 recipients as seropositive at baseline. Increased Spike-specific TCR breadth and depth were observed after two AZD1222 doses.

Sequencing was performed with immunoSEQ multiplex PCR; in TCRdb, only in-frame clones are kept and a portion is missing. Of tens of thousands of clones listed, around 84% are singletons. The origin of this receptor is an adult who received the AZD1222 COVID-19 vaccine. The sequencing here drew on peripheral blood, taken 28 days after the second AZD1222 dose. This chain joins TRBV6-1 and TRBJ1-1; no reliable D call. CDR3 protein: CASSEFQSWNTEAFF. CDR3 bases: TGTGCCAGCAGTGAATTTCAGAGCTGGAACACTGAAGCTTTCTTT.